Listed here are 11 T cell receptor beta chains from one sample, sequenced in a study of blood T cell repertoires in COVID-19. The repertoire was sequenced with immunoSEQ multiplex PCR; TCRdb's copy has only in-frame clones and lacks some. The sample shows 250,000 to 400,000 clones, about nine tenths of them seen only once. The specimen was peripheral blood. Receptors were obtained from a woman under 40 with COVID-19, enrolled during active disease.

This sequence joins TRBV24-1 and TRBJ2-1; TRBD1 agrees at 9 bases. CDR3 size: 15 residues. V was pared by 4 bases and J by 3 bases, with 3 bases of the junction left unmatched. From germline, CDR1 is KGHDR and CDR2 SFDVKD. The CDR3 reads CATSEPGQGYNEQFF. The CDR3 coding sequence is TGTGCCACCAGTGAGCCGGGACAGGGCTACAATGAGCAGTTCTTC.

J is TRBJ1-3 and V is TRBV7-2, with 7 bases that match TRBD1. In germline, CDR1 is SGHTA, CDR2 FQGNSA. This CDR3 has 18 residues. The ends lost 1 base at V and 3 bases at J; junction bases unmatched: 12. CDR3 region: CASSLGRIRQGGGNTIYF. CDR3 DNA: TGTGCCAGCAGCTTAGGTCGTATCCGACAGGGAGGTGGAAACACCATATATTTT.

The chain employs TRBV6-5 and TRBJ1-2; D is uncertain. Germline V gene sequence: CDR1 MNHEY, CDR2 SVGAGI. This CDR3 spans 14 amino acids. The V end was cut by 8 bases, the J end by 1 base, with 14 bases between. CDR3: CASDPWGGNYGYTF. The CDR3 DNA is TGTGCCAGCGATCCCTGGGGAGGTAACTATGGCTACACCTTC.

The chain employs TRBV7-8 and TRBJ2-7; TRBD2 might be the D (7 bases). Germline loops: CDR1 SGHVS, CDR2 FQNEAQ. Trimming took 4 bases from V and 0 from J, leaving 13 bases between them. The CDR3 runs 15 residues. For the CDR3, the DNA is TGTGCCAGCAGCTGGGGGGGGGCGAGCTCCTACGAGCAGTACGTC. Its translation is CASSWGGASSYEQYV.

The chain is built from TRBV7-2 and TRBJ1-6; tentative D call: TRBD1 (6 bases). The germline V gene encodes CDR1 SGHTA and CDR2 FQGNSA. The CDR3 is made up of 15 amino acids. V lost 2 bases, J lost 4 bases, and 9 bases lay in between. CDR3 amino acids: CASSLYRDYNSPLHF. The CDR3 coding sequence is TGTGCCAGCAGCTTATACAGGGATTATAATTCACCCCTCCACTTT.

The V gene is TRBV18, the J gene TRBJ2-2; D gene uncertain. The CDR3 has 13 amino acids. CDR1 and CDR2 (germline): KGHSH, LQKENI. Trimming stripped 8 bases from V and 6 bases from J, with 13 bases between. CDR3 amino acids: CASQFAVSGELFF. CDR3 sequence (DNA): TGTGCCAGCCAATTCGCAGTCTCCGGGGAGCTGTTTTTT.

This clone has just one count. The rearrangement uses TRBV2 and TRBJ1-5, with 7 bases matching TRBD1. This CDR3 contains 13 residues. The J segment lost 5 bases and the V segment lost 4 bases, leaving 2 bases of the junction unmatched. From germline, CDR1 is SNHLY and CDR2 FYNNEI. The CDR3 protein is CASSGQGYQPQHF. Here the CDR3 DNA reads TGTGCCAGCAGTGGACAGGGTTATCAGCCCCAGCATTTT.

The genes are TRBV29-1 and TRBJ1-6; 8 positions agree with TRBD1. The CDR3 has 14 amino acids. J lost 4 bases, V lost 4 bases, and 3 bases had no gene match. Germline CDR1 reads SQVTM; CDR2 reads ANQGSEA. This CDR3 is CSVARDRYNSPLHF. Here the CDR3 DNA reads TGCAGCGTTGCGCGGGACAGGTATAATTCACCCCTCCACTTT.

V gene TRBV19 combines with J gene TRBJ2-2; D is possibly TRBD1 (6 bases). The CDR3 totals 14 residues. Trimming removed 3 bases at V and 4 bases at J, with 9 bases between. Germline V lookup: CDR1 LNHDA, CDR2 SQIVND (reference sequence). CDR3 loop: CASSMGRGTGELFF. For the CDR3, the DNA is TGTGCCAGTAGTATGGGCAGGGGCACCGGGGAGCTGTTTTTT.

V gene TRBV4-1 combines with J gene TRBJ2-3, with 7 nucleotides matching TRBD2. The J segment lost 1 base and the V segment lost 9 bases, leaving 19 bases of the junction unmatched. There are 18 residues in the CDR3. CDR1 and CDR2 from the germline V gene are MGHRA and YSYEKL. CDR3 sequence reads: CARFHRGSCGAGTDTQYF. Here the CDR3 DNA reads TGCGCCAGATTTCACCGCGGGAGTTGCGGGGCAGGCACAGATACGCAGTATTTT.

This chain joins TRBV21-1 and TRBJ1-1; the listed D gene, TRBD1, was not tested against the DNA. TRBV21-1 is designated a pseudogene. The CDR3 totals 16 residues. CDR3 sequence: CASSRIPTPGDTEAFF. The CDR3 DNA sequence: TGTGCCAGCAGCAGGATTCCGACCCCAGGGGATACTGAAGCTTTCTTT.